A single sample is the source of the 11 T cell receptor beta chains below, sequenced in a study of blood T cell repertoires in COVID-19. Using immunoSEQ multiplex PCR, the repertoire was profiled, and TCRdb retains in-frame clones only, with some absent. The sample carries 55,000 to 75,000 clones, 86% recorded once. Sequencing used peripheral blood. The source of these receptors is a man between 50 and 59 years old with acute or convalescent COVID-19.

The chain combines TRBV19 with TRBJ1-4; 8 bases line up with TRBD1. V lost 4 bases and J lost 0; bases outside the gene matches: 7. The CDR3 is 17 residues long. The germline V gene encodes CDR1 LNHDA and CDR2 SQIVND (reference sequence). CDR3 bases: TGTGCCAGTAGTAAAGGACTGGGACAGGCAACTAATGAAAAACTGTTTTTT. Translating it yields CASSKGLGQATNEKLFF.

This chain uses TRBV11-3 with TRBJ2-7; weak D call: TRBD2 (5 bases). The CDR3 length is 15 residues. Between the trimmed V and J ends, which lost 0 bases and 2 bases, there was a span of 11 bases. Germline V CDR1 and CDR2: SGHNT, YENEEA. The CDR3 here is CASSLDPSGAYEQYF. The DNA of the CDR3 is TGTGCCAGCAGCTTAGACCCCTCCGGGGCCTACGAGCAGTACTTC.

The chain uses TRBV7-3 and TRBJ2-3; TRBD2 agrees at 9 bases. Trimming removed 4 bases from V and 5 bases from J; junction bases left unmatched: 4. CDR3 length: 14 residues. Germline values: CDR1 SGHTA, CDR2 FQGTGA. The CDR3: CASSSSGGRDTQYF. Here the CDR3 DNA reads TGTGCCAGCAGCTCAAGCGGGGGGAGAGATACGCAGTATTTT.

V gene TRBV6-5 combines with J gene TRBJ2-7; 7 positions agree with TRBD1. The CDR3 contains 15 residues. V gave up 6 bases and J gave up 1 base; unmatched junction bases: 9. CDR1 and CDR2 (germline): MNHEY, SVGAGI. The CDR3 loop reads CASRLTGYGSYEQYF. CDR3 in DNA: TGTGCCAGCAGGTTGACAGGGTACGGATCCTACGAGCAGTACTTC.

V usage is TRBV19 and J usage is TRBJ1-5; perhaps TRBD1 as D (6 bases). Trimming left V 6 bases short and J 3 bases short, with 15 bases between. Germline V gene lookup returns CDR1 LNHDA and CDR2 SQIVND (reference sequence). CDR3 length: 15 amino acids. CDR3 DNA: TGTGCCAGTAGCGCTGTAGGACAGTACAATCAGCCCCAGCATTTT. This encodes CASSAVGQYNQPQHF.

The J gene is TRBJ2-3, the V gene TRBV30; no clear D gene. This CDR3 has 16 amino acids. CDR1 and CDR2 (germline): GTSNPN, SVGIG (reference sequence). The V and J ends lost 0 bases and 8 bases respectively, with 21 bases between them. For the CDR3, the DNA is TGTGCCTGGAGTGTAGTTTCCCAGAGCGAAGGTGGTACGCAGTATTTT. Its protein product is CAWSVVSQSEGGTQYF.

V usage is TRBV7-8 and J usage is TRBJ1-1, with 7 bases lining up with TRBD1. The CDR3 consists of 15 residues. Germline V CDR1 and CDR2: SGHVS, FQNEAQ. V lost 3 bases to trimming and J lost 4 bases; unmatched junction nucleotides: 8. The CDR3 sequence: CASSLLQGMGTEAFF. The CDR3 DNA follows: TGTGCCAGCAGCTTGCTACAGGGGATGGGCACTGAAGCTTTCTTT.

The chain is built from TRBV7-8 and TRBJ2-1, with 8 bases aligning to TRBD1. Germline assignment: CDR1 SGHVS and CDR2 FQNEAQ. Trimming cost V 5 bases and J 0 bases; bases outside gene matches: 6. The CDR3 is 16 residues long. CDR3 sequence reads: CASSHRTGRSYNEQFF. The DNA of the CDR3 is TGTGCCAGCAGCCACCGGACAGGGCGCTCCTACAATGAGCAGTTCTTC. Drawing the rest from reference TRBV7-8 and TRBJ2-1, the complete variable domain is GAGVSQSPRYKVAKRGQDVALRCDPISGHVSLFWYQQALGQGPEFLTYFQNEAQLDKSGLPSDRFFAERPEGSVSTLKIQRTQQEDSAVYLCASSHRTGRSYNEQFFGPGTRLTVL.

V usage is TRBV27 and J usage is TRBJ1-4, with 9 bases that match TRBD1. This CDR3 has 15 amino acids. CDR1 and CDR2 from the germline V gene are MNHEY and SMNVEV (reference sequence). With 6 bases clipped from V and 8 bases from J, the junction kept 10 bases outside the gene matches. CDR3 sequence: CASRTSQGAGEKLFF. Written as DNA, the CDR3 is TGTGCCAGCAGGACTTCACAGGGGGCAGGAGAAAAACTGTTTTTT.

In DNA, the CDR3 is TGTGCCAGCAGGGGCATCCCCACAGATACGCAGTATTTT. Protein product: CASRGIPTDTQYF. This chain uses TRBV28 with TRBJ2-3; D is ambiguous. CDR3 size: 13 residues. From germline, CDR1 is MDHEN and CDR2 SYDVKM. V was shortened by 6 bases and J by 2 bases, with 9 bases between the two germline ends.

The V gene is TRBV5-4, the J gene TRBJ1-2; possibly TRBD1 for D (5 bases). The germline CDR1 and CDR2 sequences are SGHNT and YYREEE (reference sequence). The V gene lost 3 bases and the J gene lost 4 bases, with 13 bases spanning the gap. CDR3 length: 14 amino acids. CDR3 amino acids: CASSSWGFGYGYTF. The CDR3 coding sequence is TGTGCCAGCAGCTCCTGGGGCTTCGGCTATGGCTACACCTTC.